What follows is one T cell receptor (beta chain) and its context. Per the original data handling: Reference gene primers were amplified, and this amplification served to estimate nucleated cell counts. The repertoire was sequenced with immunoSEQ multiplex PCR; TCRdb's copy has only in-frame clones and lacks some. The V and J calls and clone size are taken from that table; D and trimming were inferred from the DNA. The table shows 200,000 to 250,000 clones, with under 90% occurring only once. CDR3 length equals 14 residues. V was clipped by 5 bases and J by 2 bases, with 11 bases between them. CDR1 and CDR2 (germline): SEHNR, FQNEAQ (reference sequence). The recovered donors of Cohort 3 showed two negative PCRs, clearance, or symptom resolution. This specimen comes from a study of blood T cell repertoires in COVID-19. The wider study: The United States, Italy and Spain provided the acute and convalescent COVID-19 samples. In each case, the material was cDNA or gDNA derived from T cells, B-cell-depleted T cells, or PBMCs.

The chain is built from TRBV7-9 and TRBJ2-3; a possible D gene is TRBD2 (5 bases). The clonotype was recovered from a man between 60 and 75 years old who had recovered from COVID-19. Sequenced input: PBMCs or T cells enriched from blood (not recorded which). Written as DNA, the CDR3 is TGTGCCAGCAGCCCGGGATTTGACACAGATACGCAGTATTTT. Translated: CASSPGFDTDTQYF.